The 24 T cell receptor beta chains below all came from one sample that was sequenced in a study of T cells in Graves' hyperthyroidism and ophthalmopathy. Regions amplified from RNA transcripts were the TCR beta CDR3 regions. With the HTBI primer set, the TCR CDR3 went through a first round of RT-PCR. TCRdb re-analysed the multiplex PCR reads in MiXCR, keeping a single row per CDR3 protein. This table has about 480,000 distinct CDR3 sequences, 13% to 15% appearing once. Sequences were obtained from blood. Source of these receptors: a woman aged 18-35 years with Graves' hyperthyroidism.

The CDR3 loop reads CSTSDRVRATQYF. For the CDR3, the DNA is TGCAGCACAAGCGACAGGGTTCGTGCTACGCAGTATTTT. The V call is TRBV29-1, the J call TRBJ2-3; 7 bases agree with TRBD1. This CDR3 has 13 amino acids. Germline loops: CDR1 SQVTM, CDR2 ANQGSEA. Germline trimming cut 8 bases from V and 8 bases from J; bases unmatched to any gene: 13.

This clonotype was seen ten or more times. The J gene is TRBJ2-3, the V gene TRBV20-1, with D perhaps TRBD2 (5 bases). CDR1 is DFQATT, CDR2 SNEGSKA, per germline (reference sequence). V shed 0 bases and J shed 4 bases, with 14 bases lying between them. CDR3 length: 15 amino acids. The CDR3 DNA sequence: TGCAGTGCTAGAGATTGGGGAGTCACTCCAGATACGCAGTATTTT. Protein: CSARDWGVTPDTQYF.

This clonotype was detected ten times or more. The gene calls are TRBV20-1 and TRBJ2-3; D gene ambiguous. This CDR3 region has 9 residues. Germline V gene lookup returns CDR1 DFQATT and CDR2 SNEGSKA (reference sequence). Trimming stripped 4 bases from V and 4 bases from J, with 0 bases between. Here the CDR3 reads CSATDTQYF. Here the CDR3 DNA reads TGCAGTGCTACAGATACGCAGTATTTT.

The chain joins TRBV10-3 to TRBJ2-1, with TRBD2 identical over 8 bases. From germline, CDR1 is ENHRY and CDR2 SYGVKD. This CDR3 has 13 amino acids. The trim removed 10 bases at V and 8 bases at J, leaving 10 bases unmatched. CDR3 loop: CASSPPGGHEQFF. CDR3 DNA sequence: TGTGCCAGCAGCCCCCCGGGGGGGCATGAGCAGTTCTTC.

The CDR3 here is CASSLMLEGGELFF. Here the CDR3 DNA reads TGTGCCAGCAGCTTAATGTTGGAGGGCGGGGAGCTGTTTTTT. The rearrangement links TRBV7-3 to TRBJ2-2; a possible D gene is TRBD2 (6 bases). The CDR3 consists of 14 residues. Germline lookup yields CDR1 SGHTA and CDR2 FQGTGA. V was trimmed by 1 base and J by 7 bases, leaving 10 bases between them.

This clonotype was recorded many times. This chain uses TRBV3-1 with TRBJ2-1, with TRBD2 matching 9 bases. Germline V lookup: CDR1 LGHDT, CDR2 YNNKEL (reference sequence). The CDR3 extends over 16 amino acids. The V gene end was trimmed by 4 bases and the J gene end by 6 bases; junction bases not matched to a gene: 10. CDR3 loop: CASSPDSGSRSNEQFF. CDR3 nucleotides: TGTGCCAGCAGCCCCGATAGCGGGAGCCGTAGCAATGAGCAGTTCTTC.

Remarks on this clonotype: A read error may be the cause here, since a much bigger clone is one base away. This rearrangement joins TRBV11-3 to TRBJ2-7, with a tentative D call TRBD1 (5 bases). The CDR3 is made up of 15 amino acids. Per the germline V gene, CDR1 is SGHNT and CDR2 is YENEEA. In DNA form, the CDR3 reads TGTGCCGGCAGCCCTAGGGGCACGATCGGTTACGAGCAGTACTTC. It yields the protein CAGSPRGTIGYEQYF.

To note about this clonotype: This sequence may be a read error, since a much larger clone differs from it by one base. The V call is TRBV12-3 or TRBV12-4, the J call TRBJ1-1, with 8 bases identical to TRBD1. CDR3 length: 15 residues. The V segment lost 1 base and the J segment 4 bases; nucleotides outside the gene matches: 5. The CDR3, as DNA: TGTGCCAGCAGTTTAGGGGGACAGGTGAGCACTGAAGCTTTCTTT. This codes for CASSLGGQVSTEAFF.

This clonotype was seen at least ten times. This sequence joins TRBV6-5 and TRBJ2-1; D is unresolved. V was clipped by 0 bases and J by 7 bases, with 10 bases between them. Per germline, CDR1 MNHEY and CDR2 SVGAGI. The length of the CDR3 is 14 residues. The CDR3 here is CASSYSPILNEQFF. The CDR3 DNA sequence: TGTGCCAGCAGTTACTCCCCGATATTGAATGAGCAGTTCTTC.

The sample holds many counts of this clonotype. The rearrangement uses TRBV19 and TRBJ1-4; 9 bases are shared with TRBD1. In germline, CDR1 is LNHDA, CDR2 SQIVND (reference sequence). V lost 5 bases and J lost 7; bases outside the gene matches: 8. The length of the CDR3 is 15 residues. The CDR3 nucleotides read TGTGCCAGTAGTCCCCGGTGGACAGGGGTTGAAAAACTGTTTTTT. It is translated as CASSPRWTGVEKLFF. Full variable domain (remainder filled in from reference TRBV19 and TRBJ1-4): DGGITQSPKYLFRKEGQNVTLSCEQNLNHDAMYWYRQDPGQGLRLIYYSQIVNDFQKGDIAEGYSVSREKKESFPLTVTSAQKNPTAFYLCASSPRWTGVEKLFFGSGTQLSVL.

This clonotype was detected many times. This chain joins TRBV4-1 and TRBJ2-5; D may be TRBD2 (5 bases). There are 16 residues in the CDR3. Trimming shortened V by 0 bases and J by 3 bases, and 14 bases separated the two germline ends. CDR1 MGHRA and CDR2 YSYEKL come from the germline V gene. The CDR3 DNA sequence: TGCGCCAGCAGCCAAGATTCGTGGGAGAGGGAAGAGACCCAGTACTTC. It yields the protein CASSQDSWEREETQYF.

This clonotype was counted many times. V gene TRBV6-2 or TRBV6-3 combines with J gene TRBJ2-7, with 7 bases fitting TRBD1. The V gene end was trimmed by 4 bases and the J gene end by 2 bases; junction bases not matched to a gene: 2. This CDR3 has 13 residues. Germline CDR1 is MNHEY and CDR2 is SVGEGT. The CDR3 sequence is CASSWDRAYEQYV. The DNA for the CDR3 is TGTGCCAGCAGTTGGGACAGAGCCTACGAGCAGTACGTC.

In its sample, this clonotype was seen a few times. The rearrangement uses TRBV7-8 and TRBJ2-2; 9 nucleotides agree with TRBD2. Looked up from germline, CDR1 is SGHVS and CDR2 is FQNEAQ. J gave up 6 bases and V 2 bases, and 4 bases lay outside the gene matches. This CDR3 spans 15 amino acids. In DNA form, the CDR3 reads TGTGCCAGCAGCTTACAGCGGGAGGCGGCCGGGGAGCTGTTTTTT. Its protein is CASSLQREAAGELFF.

This clonotype occurred many times. The genes are TRBV20-1 and TRBJ1-1, with D unclear. Trimming pared 5 bases from V and 0 bases from J, leaving 10 bases between. The germline V gene has CDR1 DFQATT and CDR2 SNEGSKA (reference sequence). The CDR3 has 13 amino acids. Here the CDR3 DNA reads TGCAGTGCTCCCCCGTCGGTGAACACTGAAGCTTTCTTT. Its translation: CSAPPSVNTEAFF.

This clonotype was detected ten times or more. V gene TRBV2 combines with J gene TRBJ2-7; D unclear. V was clipped by 6 bases and J by 3 bases, with 6 bases between them. The CDR3 consists of 11 residues. The germline CDR1 and CDR2 sequences are SNHLY and FYNNEI. The CDR3 sequence is CASSLSYEQYV. The CDR3 nucleotides are TGTGCCAGCAGCCTAAGCTACGAGCAGTACGTC.

The chain is built from TRBV5-5 and TRBJ2-7, with 10 positions matching TRBD2. CDR1 and CDR2 from the germline V gene are SGHKS and YYEKEE (reference sequence). CDR3 length equals 15 residues. With V trimmed by 5 bases and J by 3 bases, 8 bases remained unmatched. CDR3 nucleotides: TGTGCCAGCAGATTCCGACTAGCGGGCCACTACGAGCAGTACGTC. It yields the protein CASRFRLAGHYEQYV.

The rearrangement uses TRBV6-2 or TRBV6-3 and TRBJ2-2, with D possibly TRBD1 on 6 matching bases. Per germline, CDR1 MNHEY and CDR2 SVGEGT. The CDR3 is 15 residues long. Trimming shortened V by 10 bases and J by 1 base, and 16 bases separated the two germline ends. The CDR3 nucleotides read TGTGCCATCTCTAGGGGGAGTTGGAACACCGGGGAGCTGTTTTTT. Translation: CAISRGSWNTGELFF.

This clonotype has a count of ten or more. CDR3 in amino acids: CSVGGQGAPFEQYF. The CDR3 nucleotides are TGCAGCGTTGGGGGACAGGGGGCCCCCTTCGAGCAGTACTTC. V gene TRBV29-1 combines with J gene TRBJ2-7; TRBD1 matches at 12 bases. The CDR3 totals 14 residues. Germline CDR1 and CDR2: SQVTM and ANQGSEA. The J segment lost 6 bases and the V segment lost 4 bases, leaving 7 bases of the junction unmatched.

The rearrangement joins TRBV6-2 or TRBV6-3 to TRBJ1-2; D not certain. Germline values: CDR1 MNHEY, CDR2 SVGEGT. The CDR3 extends over 12 amino acids. The V and J ends lost 5 bases and 3 bases respectively, with 7 bases between them. CDR3 DNA: TGTGCCAGCAGTCACGCATACTATGGCTACACCTTC. Protein product: CASSHAYYGYTF.

This clonotype appeared many times. The rearrangement uses TRBV5-1 and TRBJ2-1, with D possibly matching TRBD1 (5 bases). There are 17 residues in the CDR3. V dropped 4 bases and J dropped 5 bases, with 22 bases sitting between them. Germline V gene lookup returns CDR1 SGHRS and CDR2 YFSETQ. Here the CDR3 DNA reads TGCGCCAGCAGCATCACCAGGGATCATCCCCGAAACAATGAGCAGTTCTTC. Its protein is CASSITRDHPRNNEQFF.

Note on this clonotype: A much larger clonotype is one base distant, so this may be a read error. V gene TRBV11-2 combines with J gene TRBJ2-2, with TRBD1 identical over 8 bases. J was trimmed by 6 bases and V by 8 bases; bases with no gene match: 14. Looked up from germline, CDR1 is SGHAT and CDR2 is FQNNGV. The CDR3 is 16 residues long. In nucleotides, the CDR3 is TGTGCCAGCGCAGCCCAGGGGGCAGTTGGGCCCGGGGAGCTGTTTTTT. Its translation: CASAAQGAVGPGELFF.

In this sample, this clonotype turned up many times. The V and J genes are TRBV6-1 and TRBJ1-6, with a possible D match to TRBD1 (6 bases). This CDR3 comprises 14 residues. Deletions cut 7 bases from V and 6 bases from J, with 13 bases between. Germline V gene sequence: CDR1 MNHNS, CDR2 SASEGT. CDR3 in DNA: TGTGCCAGCACCTCGACAGGCCCTAATTCACCCCTCCACTTT. This gives the protein CASTSTGPNSPLHF.

This clonotype was recorded many times. The V gene is TRBV10-3, the J gene TRBJ2-1; TRBD2 agrees at 7 bases. The germline CDR1 and CDR2 sequences are ENHRY and SYGVKD. The V segment lost 3 bases and the J segment 7 bases; nucleotides outside the gene matches: 12. The CDR3 sequence is 16 residues long. CDR3 nucleotides: TGTGCCATCAGTGAATCTAGCGGAGGATTAGGGAATGAGCAGTTCTTC. As protein: CAISESSGGLGNEQFF.

This clonotype was recorded many times. This chain joins TRBV24-1 and TRBJ2-7; D ambiguous. The V and J ends lost 5 bases and 7 bases respectively, with 14 bases between them. CDR3 size: 13 residues. Looked up from germline, CDR1 is KGHDR and CDR2 is SFDVKD. This CDR3 reads CATSAPPMVEQYF. The CDR3 region has the DNA TGTGCCACCAGTGCGCCCCCTATGGTGGAGCAGTACTTC.